A single sample is the source of the 19 T cell receptor beta chains below, sequenced in a study of cytomegalovirus exposure and HLA in healthy donors. PCR was performed using 60 Vbeta and 13 Jbeta primers. This table comes from immunoSEQ multiplex PCR, and its TCRdb copy is limited to in-frame clones, with some not included. Of 150,000 or so clones in the sample, approximately 81% were seen once. Sequenced sample: PBMCs. The origin of the receptors is a man younger than 30 in good health and CMV-seronegative.

The chain employs TRBV27 and TRBJ1-5; perhaps TRBD1 as D (5 bases). CDR1 is MNHEY, CDR2 SMNVEV, per germline (reference sequence). V dropped 0 bases and J dropped 6 bases, with 18 bases sitting between them. The CDR3 extends over 17 amino acids. The DNA for the CDR3 is TGTGCCAGCAGTTTATCGATCGAGGCAGGGTGGGTTCAGCCCCAGCATTTT. Protein: CASSLSIEAGWVQPQHF.

The chain recombines TRBV7-3 with TRBJ2-7; D possibly corresponds to TRBD1 (5 bases). The CDR3 runs 15 residues. CDR1 SGHTA and CDR2 FQGTGA come from the germline V gene. The V gene lost 4 bases and the J gene lost 1 base, with 14 bases spanning the gap. The CDR3 DNA reads TGTGCCAGCAGCTCAGCTGACAGCGCTTCCTACGAGCAGTACTTC. Protein product: CASSSADSASYEQYF.

The chain links TRBV5-1 to TRBJ2-1, with 7 bases fitting TRBD1. The CDR3 has 13 residues. V dropped 1 base and J dropped 8; count of bases not matched to a gene: 3. Germline V gene sequence: CDR1 SGHRS, CDR2 YFSETQ. This chain's CDR3 is CASSLRGGYEQFF. DNA for the CDR3: TGCGCCAGCAGCTTGCGAGGGGGCTATGAGCAGTTCTTC.

The genes are TRBV10-3 and TRBJ2-5; 7 nucleotides align to TRBD1. V lost 4 bases to trimming and J lost 2 bases; unmatched junction nucleotides: 7. Germline V gene sequence: CDR1 ENHRY, CDR2 SYGVKD. The CDR3 covers 15 residues. The CDR3 DNA reads as TGTGCCATCAGTGGGGGACAGCGCCAGCAAGAGACCCAGTACTTC. Amino acid sequence: CAISGGQRQQETQYF.

The J gene is TRBJ2-7, the V gene TRBV6-5; 10 positions agree with TRBD2. The V segment lost 2 bases and the J segment 7 bases; nucleotides outside the gene matches: 8. Germline V gene lookup returns CDR1 MNHEY and CDR2 SVGAGI. This CDR3 is 15 amino acids long. CDR3 in amino acids: CASSYGPSGRLEQYF. The DNA for the CDR3 is TGTGCCAGCAGTTACGGGCCTAGCGGGAGACTGGAGCAGTACTTC.

The V gene is TRBV15, the J gene TRBJ1-1; TRBD1 matches 9 bases. This CDR3 region has 17 residues. J lost 5 bases, V lost 3 bases, and 13 bases had no gene match. Germline CDR1 LNHNV, CDR2 YYDKDF (reference sequence). Written as DNA, the CDR3 is TGTGCCACCAGCAGTGGGACAGGGAGGGGACGGGGGACTGAAGCTTTCTTT. Protein product: CATSSGTGRGRGTEAFF.

CDR3 sequence reads: CASSLSGPTDTQYF. In DNA, the CDR3 is TGTGCCAGCAGCTTAAGCGGCCCCACAGATACGCAGTATTTT. The V call is TRBV11-2, the J call TRBJ2-3, with D maybe TRBD2 (5 bases). Looked up from germline, CDR1 is SGHAT and CDR2 is FQNNGV. V was clipped by 2 bases and J by 2 bases, with 8 bases between them. The CDR3 runs to 14 residues.

In its sample, this clone was seen once. CDR3 nucleotides: TGTGCCAGCAGCCCTGCGCGGGGGGTAGAGACCCAGTACTTC. Its translation: CASSPARGVETQYF. This chain uses TRBV5-6 with TRBJ2-5; TRBD2 agrees at 8 bases. Germline V gene sequence: CDR1 SGHDT, CDR2 YYEEEE. V was clipped by 4 bases and J by 4 bases; unmatched bases: 6. The CDR3 runs 14 residues.

The rearrangement uses TRBV7-5 and TRBJ2-7; the listed D gene, TRBD2, was not tested against the DNA. TRBV7-5 is deemed a pseudogene. The CDR3 is made up of 13 amino acids. CDR3 in amino acids: CVRGPRESYEQYF. The CDR3 region has the DNA TGTGTCAGAGGGCCTCGGGAATCCTACGAGCAGTACTTC.

This chain joins TRBV28 and TRBJ2-3, with D perhaps TRBD1 (6 bases). The V gene's germline CDR1 is MDHEN and CDR2 SYDVKM. CDR3 length equals 16 residues. The V end lost 8 bases, the J end lost 3 bases, and 21 bases lay between the germline ends. The CDR3 protein is CASSVWTAGPTDTQYF. CDR3 nucleotide sequence: TGTGCCAGCTCTGTCTGGACAGCCGGGCCGACAGATACGCAGTATTTT.

This sequence joins TRBV5-5 and TRBJ1-1; possible D gene TRBD1, 6 bases. The V gene's germline CDR1 is SGHKS and CDR2 YYEKEE (reference sequence). The length of the CDR3 is 13 residues. V was shortened by 2 bases and J by 7 bases, with 12 bases between the two germline ends. The CDR3 loop is CASSLISDSEAFF. Written as DNA, the CDR3 is TGTGCCAGCAGCTTAATCTCGGACAGTGAAGCTTTCTTT.

For this clone: A junction end diverges from the germline sequence, so it may reflect a read error. The rearrangement joins TRBV4-1 to TRBJ2-1; a possible D gene is TRBD2 (6 bases). Germline V CDR1 and CDR2: MGHRA, YSYEKL. This CDR3 is 17 amino acids long. CDR3 bases: TGCGCCGGCAGCCAAGAAGCGGGCTACCCCAACTACAATGAGCAGTTCTTC. It is translated as CAGSQEAGYPNYNEQFF.

The V call is TRBV6-1, the J call TRBJ1-6; no clear D gene. V dropped 10 bases and J dropped 13 bases, with 20 bases sitting between them. CDR1 and CDR2 (germline): MNHNS, SASEGT. The CDR3 is made up of 13 amino acids. CDR3 residues: CANQAHYSGPLHF. The CDR3 DNA follows: TGTGCCAACCAAGCTCACTACTCTGGGCCCCTCCACTTT.

This clone was seen a single time. The chain recombines TRBV6-5 with TRBJ2-1, with unresolved D. The germline V and J ends were trimmed by 2 bases and 9 bases, with 11 bases remaining between them. This CDR3 spans 13 amino acids. Germline CDR1 reads MNHEY; CDR2 reads SVGAGI. CDR3 region: CASSYTLELEQFF. CDR3 in DNA: TGTGCCAGCAGTTACACTTTAGAGCTTGAGCAGTTCTTC.

This chain connects TRBV5-1 to TRBJ2-5, with D maybe TRBD1 (7 bases). V was clipped by 9 bases and J by 5 bases, with 26 bases between them. Germline CDR1 reads SGHRS; CDR2 reads YFSETQ. CDR3 length equals 16 residues. The CDR3 spells CATSQGGLGLGETQYF. The CDR3 nucleotides read TGCGCCACCTCTCAGGGGGGCCTAGGCCTCGGGGAGACCCAGTACTTC.

The rearrangement links TRBV6-1 to TRBJ2-7; TRBD2 aligns across 9 bases. V dropped 6 bases and J dropped 2; count of bases not matched to a gene: 5. CDR1 is MNHNS and CDR2 is SASEGT in the germline V gene. CDR3 length: 14 residues. The CDR3 sequence: CASRRGGGAYEQYF. In DNA, the CDR3 is TGTGCCAGCAGGCGGGGCGGGGGGGCCTACGAGCAGTACTTC.

V usage is TRBV18 and J usage is TRBJ2-6; no clear D gene. This CDR3 spans 15 amino acids. Germline CDR1 KGHSH, CDR2 LQKENI. The V end lost 5 bases, the J end lost 4 bases, and 12 bases lay between the germline ends. DNA for the CDR3: TGTGCCAGCTCATCCGGGTTTGCGGGGGCCAACGTCCTGACTTTC. Translating it yields CASSSGFAGANVLTF.

In its sample, this clone was seen a few times. J is TRBJ1-1 and V is TRBV11-1; D possibly corresponds to TRBD1 (5 bases). CDR1 and CDR2 (germline): SGHAT, FQDESV (reference sequence). With 10 bases removed from V and 4 bases from J, the gap between germline ends came to 10 bases. This CDR3 region has 11 residues. The CDR3 region is CATATGTEAFF. DNA for the CDR3: TGTGCCACCGCCACAGGCACTGAAGCTTTCTTT.

The chain is built from TRBV6-6 and TRBJ2-7; D perhaps matches TRBD2 (5 bases). Per germline, CDR1 MNHNY and CDR2 SVGAGI (reference sequence). V lost 2 bases to trimming and J lost 4 bases, with 9 bases between them. The CDR3 runs 13 residues. CDR3 amino acids: CASSYVSGYEQYF. In DNA form, the CDR3 reads TGTGCCAGCAGTTACGTCTCGGGGTACGAGCAGTACTTC.